This T cell receptor beta chain was observed in a study of cytomegalovirus exposure and HLA in healthy donors. In the case of this clone: Its cognate antigen is unknown.

PCR employed 60 Vbeta and 13 Jbeta primers. Libraries were prepared by immunoSEQ multiplex PCR; TCRdb keeps only in-frame clonotypes and omits some of them. This listing includes 75,000 to 95,000 clones. Study-level findings and limits: The authors listed approximately 160 TCR beta chains as cytomegalovirus-associated.

Sampled while nominally healthy, donors likely had unrecorded immune exposures. The sample taken for sequencing was PBMCs. This sequence originates from a girl aged 10 to 17 in good health and CMV-seropositive.

The CDR3 nucleotides are TGCGCCAGCAGCTCCGAGCCGAACACCGGGGAGCTGTTTTTT. Translated, it gives CASSSEPNTGELFF. This chain joins TRBV5-1 and TRBJ2-2, with no clear D. V shed 3 bases and J shed 0 bases, with 6 bases lying between them. Germline V gene lookup returns CDR1 SGHRS and CDR2 YFSETQ. CDR3 length equals 14 residues.